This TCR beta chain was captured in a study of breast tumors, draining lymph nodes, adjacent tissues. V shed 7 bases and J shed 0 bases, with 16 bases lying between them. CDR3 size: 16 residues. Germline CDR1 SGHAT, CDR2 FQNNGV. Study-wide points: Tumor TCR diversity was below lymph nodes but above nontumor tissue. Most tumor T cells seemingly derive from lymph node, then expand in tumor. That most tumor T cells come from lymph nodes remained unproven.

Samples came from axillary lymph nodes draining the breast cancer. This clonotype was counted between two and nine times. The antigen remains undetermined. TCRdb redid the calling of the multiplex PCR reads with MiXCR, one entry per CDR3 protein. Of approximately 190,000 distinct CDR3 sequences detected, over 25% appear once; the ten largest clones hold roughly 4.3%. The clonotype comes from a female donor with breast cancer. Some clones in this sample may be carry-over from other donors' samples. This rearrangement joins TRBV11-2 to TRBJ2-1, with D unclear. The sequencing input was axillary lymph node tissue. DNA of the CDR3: TGTGCCAGCACCCCCTCCCCGCTTCCCTCCTACAATGAGCAGTTCTTC. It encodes CASTPSPLPSYNEQFF.